Presented here are 30 T cell receptor beta chains from one specimen sequenced in a study of blood T cell repertoires in COVID-19. Some clones are missing from TCRdb's copy, which holds only in-frame ones; the method was immunoSEQ multiplex PCR. Of 120,000 to 150,000 clones detected, about 87% appear once; the ten largest clones hold 4% to 4.5%. Sequenced material: peripheral blood. The receptors come from a woman in her thirties or forties with acute or convalescent COVID-19.

The chain uses TRBV4-3 and TRBJ1-1; no clear D gene. Germline CDR1 reads LGHNA; CDR2 reads YSLEER. V dropped 0 bases and J dropped 4 bases, with 21 bases sitting between them. The CDR3 is 18 amino acids. The CDR3 DNA is TGCGCCAGCAGCCAAGAGAACCAAGGAGATCGGGTGTTCACTGAAGCTTTCTTT. This gives the protein CASSQENQGDRVFTEAFF.

The chain recombines TRBV11-1 with TRBJ2-2; TRBD1 aligns across 7 bases. Trimming removed 6 bases from V and 6 bases from J; junction bases left unmatched: 1. This CDR3 has 12 residues. Germline CDR1 reads SGHAT; CDR2 reads FQDESV (reference sequence). CDR3 amino acids: CASSTGAGELFF. In DNA, the CDR3 is TGTGCCAGCAGTACAGGGGCCGGGGAGCTGTTTTTT.

Only one count was recorded for this clone. V gene TRBV4-1 combines with J gene TRBJ1-6; weak D call: TRBD1 (5 bases). CDR1 and CDR2 from the germline V gene are MGHRA and YSYEKL. The CDR3 consists of 16 residues. Trimming left V 3 bases short and J 9 bases short, with 18 bases between. CDR3 protein: CASSQEQAVIASPLHF. DNA for the CDR3: TGCGCCAGCAGCCAGGAACAGGCAGTGATTGCTTCACCCCTCCACTTT.

This chain joins TRBV7-9 and TRBJ1-5; 7 bases fit TRBD1. V gave up 5 bases and J gave up 8 bases; unmatched junction bases: 6. CDR3 length: 13 amino acids. The germline V gene has CDR1 SEHNR and CDR2 FQNEAQ (reference sequence). The chain's CDR3 is CASSIQGQEPQHF. For the CDR3, the DNA is TGTGCCAGCAGCATACAGGGGCAAGAGCCCCAGCATTTT.

The chain employs TRBV27 and TRBJ2-3; 8 bases are a match to TRBD1. CDR1 is MNHEY, CDR2 SMNVEV, per germline (reference sequence). The CDR3 length is 15 residues. Unmatched junction bases numbered 5, after V lost 6 bases and J lost 0 bases. CDR3 sequence reads: CASSRQGPSTDTQYF. CDR3 DNA: TGTGCCAGCAGCCGACAGGGGCCCAGCACAGATACGCAGTATTTT.

This chain connects TRBV18 to TRBJ2-3, with D possibly being TRBD1 (5 bases). This CDR3 is built from 15 residues. The germline CDR1 and CDR2 sequences are KGHSH and LQKENI. V was trimmed by 0 bases and J by 1 base, leaving 8 bases between them. The chain's CDR3 is CASSPPGRGTDTQYF. In nucleotides, the CDR3 is TGTGCCAGCTCACCACCGGGCAGGGGCACAGATACGCAGTATTTT.

The chain employs TRBV6-5 and TRBJ1-1; TRBD1 aligns across 8 bases. The CDR3 totals 15 residues. The germline gives CDR1 MNHEY, CDR2 SVGAGI. The ends lost 2 bases at V and 5 bases at J; junction bases unmatched: 7. The CDR3 bases are TGTGCCAGCAGTTACCCCGGACAGGGTGAAACTGAAGCTTTCTTT. Protein product: CASSYPGQGETEAFF.

The V call is TRBV14, the J call TRBJ1-2; 7 bases align to TRBD1. The trim removed 1 base at V and 6 bases at J, leaving 8 bases unmatched. The CDR3 contains 15 residues. Germline V gives CDR1 SGHDN, CDR2 FVKESK. CDR3 sequence reads: CASSQGQGLWDGYTF. The CDR3 bases are TGTGCCAGCAGCCAAGGACAGGGATTATGGGATGGCTACACCTTC.

This chain connects TRBV18 to TRBJ2-1, with a tentative D call TRBD2 (5 bases). This CDR3 has 16 amino acids. With 3 bases removed from V and 5 bases from J, the gap between germline ends came to 17 bases. Germline CDR1 KGHSH, CDR2 LQKENI. The DNA for the CDR3 is TGTGCCAGCTCACCCGAAAGGACTCGACTGAACAATGAGCAGTTCTTC. Translation: CASSPERTRLNNEQFF.

This clone was seen once. The chain carries TRBV24-1 and TRBJ2-5; TRBD2 matches at 9 bases. The CDR3 sequence is 15 residues long. CDR1 is KGHDR, CDR2 SFDVKD, per germline. V trimming: 3 bases; J trimming: 7 bases; junction bases outside the gene matches: 8. The CDR3, as DNA: TGTGCCACCAGTGATCCGTCAAAAGCGGGGGGGACCCAGTACTTC. It specifies CATSDPSKAGGTQYF.

The chain has TRBV6-2 or TRBV6-3 and TRBJ2-3, with D possibly TRBD2 on 5 matching bases. The CDR3 sequence is 16 residues long. V lost 5 bases, J lost 2 bases, and 17 bases lay in between. The germline V gene has CDR1 MNHEY and CDR2 SVGEGT. The CDR3: CASSPWGAWDTDTQYF. The CDR3 DNA is TGTGCCAGCAGTCCGTGGGGAGCGTGGGACACAGATACGCAGTATTTT.

The chain joins TRBV3-1 (or the pseudogene TRBV3-2) to TRBJ1-1, with 7 bases matching TRBD1. The V gene end was trimmed by 0 bases and the J gene end by 5 bases; junction bases not matched to a gene: 6. The CDR3 loop spans 15 amino acids. CDR1 is LGHDT and CDR2 is YNNKEL in the germline V gene (reference sequence). The CDR3 nucleotides are TGTGCCAGCAGCCAAGAAGGAGGCAGGGGGACTGAAGCTTTCTTT. Translation gives CASSQEGGRGTEAFF.

The V and J genes are TRBV28 and TRBJ2-7; 8 nucleotides agree with TRBD1. Germline V gives CDR1 MDHEN, CDR2 SYDVKM. The CDR3 covers 12 residues. Losses at the gene ends were 6 bases for V and 4 bases for J; bases not matched to a gene: 2. The DNA for the CDR3 is TGTGCCAGCAGCTGGACAGGGTACGAGCAGTACTTC. Translation gives CASSWTGYEQYF. The full variable domain, its missing parts supplied by reference TRBV28 and TRBJ2-7, is DVKVTQSSRYLVKRTGEKVFLECVQDMDHENMFWYRQDPGLGLRLIYFSYDVKMKEKGDIPEGYSVSREKKERFSLILESASTNQTSMYLCASSWTGYEQYFGPGTRLTVT.

V is TRBV2 and J is TRBJ1-2; D might be TRBD1 (5 bases). The length of the CDR3 is 14 residues. Germline V gene sequence: CDR1 SNHLY, CDR2 FYNNEI. V lost 7 bases to trimming and J lost 4 bases, with 16 bases between them. CDR3 loop: CASTKDILGYGYTF. The DNA of the CDR3 is TGTGCCAGCACCAAGGACATTCTCGGCTATGGCTACACCTTC.

V is TRBV28 and J is TRBJ1-1, with TRBD1 matching 7 bases. The CDR3 consists of 14 residues. V dropped 6 bases and J dropped 7; count of bases not matched to a gene: 11. CDR1 and CDR2 (germline): MDHEN, SYDVKM. CDR3 region: CASSPSEGDSEAFF. The CDR3 DNA follows: TGTGCCAGCAGCCCCTCGGAGGGGGACAGTGAAGCTTTCTTT.

The chain joins TRBV18 to TRBJ1-6; D gene unclear. Trimming took off 1 base at V and 10 bases at J, with 14 bases between the two ends. This CDR3 spans 15 amino acids. Germline V lookup: CDR1 KGHSH, CDR2 LQKENI. CDR3 sequence (DNA): TGTGCCAGCTCACCACAGGGAGGGTTAGACTCACCCCTCCACTTT. This encodes CASSPQGGLDSPLHF. Full variable domain (missing parts from reference TRBV18 and TRBJ1-6): NAGVMQNPRHLVRRRGQEARLRCSPMKGHSHVYWYRQLPEEGLKFMVYLQKENIIDESGMPKERFSAEFPKEGPSILRIQQVVRGDSAAYFCASSPQGGLDSPLHFGNGTRLTVT.

V gene TRBV19 combines with J gene TRBJ1-2, with TRBD1 matching 8 bases. In germline, CDR1 is LNHDA, CDR2 SQIVND (reference sequence). The V gene end was trimmed by 1 base and the J gene end by 2 bases; junction bases not matched to a gene: 3. The CDR3 sequence is 15 residues long. The CDR3 loop reads CASSIGDRGNYGYTF. The DNA for the CDR3 is TGTGCCAGTAGTATAGGAGACAGGGGAAACTATGGCTACACCTTC.

The V and J genes are TRBV3-1 (or the pseudogene TRBV3-2) and TRBJ2-7; D unresolved. The CDR3 spans 14 residues. V shed 3 bases and J shed 4 bases, with 13 bases lying between them. Looked up from germline, CDR1 is LGHDT and CDR2 is YNNKEL (reference sequence). The CDR3 sequence is CASSHQREEYEQYF. The CDR3 DNA sequence: TGTGCCAGCAGCCACCAGCGCGAGGAATACGAGCAGTACTTC.

This chain joins TRBV19 and TRBJ1-1; possibly TRBD1 for D (6 bases). Germline CDR1 reads LNHDA; CDR2 reads SQIVND (reference sequence). The CDR3 length is 17 residues. Trimming took 1 base from V and 4 from J, leaving 19 bases between them. CDR3 protein: CASSIGSVGGGLTEAFF. Written as DNA, the CDR3 is TGTGCCAGTAGTATAGGAAGCGTAGGCGGGGGGCTCACTGAAGCTTTCTTT.

This chain links TRBV7-3 with TRBJ1-1, with D possibly TRBD1 on 5 matching bases. The CDR3 has 14 residues. V gave up 3 bases and J gave up 3 bases, with 11 bases separating them. CDR1 and CDR2 (germline): SGHTA, FQGTGA. The CDR3 region is CASSFSGKDTEAFF. CDR3 coding DNA: TGTGCCAGCAGCTTCTCAGGGAAGGACACTGAAGCTTTCTTT.

The chain employs TRBV20-1 and TRBJ2-7; tentative D call: TRBD2 (5 bases). CDR3 length: 11 residues. V was pared by 6 bases and J by 3 bases, with 9 bases between. Per germline, CDR1 DFQATT and CDR2 SNEGSKA (reference sequence). CDR3 region: CSATTSYEQYF. Written as DNA, the CDR3 is TGCAGTGCCACTACTAGCTACGAGCAGTACTTC.

The CDR3 here is CASSPDRDSPLHF. In nucleotides, the CDR3 is TGTGCCAGCTCACCAGATCGGGATTCACCCCTCCACTTT. The chain recombines TRBV18 with TRBJ1-6; D remains unclear. Germline values: CDR1 KGHSH, CDR2 LQKENI. Trimming shortened V by 2 bases and J by 8 bases, and 7 bases separated the two germline ends. The CDR3 is 13 residues long.

A single count supports this clone. The same CDR3 also results from other DNA sequences found in this sample. V usage is TRBV2 and J usage is TRBJ1-1; TRBD1 agrees at 9 bases. This CDR3 comprises 14 residues. With V trimmed by 5 bases and J by 1 base, 2 bases remained unmatched. The germline V gene has CDR1 SNHLY and CDR2 FYNNEI. CDR3 nucleotide sequence: TGTGCCAGCAGTCTGGGACAGGGGAACACTGAAGCTTTCTTT. Encoded protein: CASSLGQGNTEAFF.

The chain's CDR3 is CASSYSILEPPYEQYF. For the CDR3, the DNA is TGTGCCAGCAGTTACTCCATTCTAGAGCCCCCCTACGAGCAGTACTTC. This chain joins TRBV6-2 or TRBV6-3 and TRBJ2-7; D not resolved. V lost 0 bases to trimming and J lost 2 bases, with 14 bases between them. The length of the CDR3 is 16 residues. The germline gives CDR1 MNHEY, CDR2 SVGEGT.

The table lists this clone with a count of one. The V and J genes are TRBV7-9 and TRBJ1-3, with no clear D. This CDR3 has 14 residues. Trimming left V 2 bases short and J 4 bases short, with 9 bases between. Germline lookup yields CDR1 SEHNR and CDR2 FQNEAQ (reference sequence). CDR3 loop: CASSLNAGGNTIYF. CDR3 nucleotides: TGTGCCAGCAGCTTAAACGCGGGAGGAAACACCATATATTTT.

The chain employs TRBV15 and TRBJ1-5; D is uncertain. The CDR3 runs 14 residues. Germline loops: CDR1 LNHNV, CDR2 YYDKDF (reference sequence). V was clipped by 4 bases and J by 7 bases, with 14 bases between them. The CDR3 DNA reads TGTGCCACCAGCACCAACGCAGAGGGCCAGCCCCAGCATTTT. It specifies CATSTNAEGQPQHF.

This sequence joins TRBV6-6 and TRBJ2-2, with D tentatively TRBD1 (7 bases). Per germline, CDR1 MNHNY and CDR2 SVGAGI (reference sequence). Trimming took off 7 bases at V and 7 bases at J, with 22 bases between the two ends. This CDR3 region has 16 residues. The CDR3 region has the DNA TGTGCCAGCACCCTACACCCAGGGGGGCGGGGCGGGGAGCTGTTTTTT. Translating gives CASTLHPGGRGGELFF.

CDR3: CASSYSGQGAGEQYF. The CDR3, as DNA: TGTGCCAGCAGTTACTCGGGACAGGGGGCTGGGGAGCAGTACTTC. This chain uses TRBV6-6 with TRBJ2-7, with TRBD1 matching over 12 bases. This CDR3 region has 15 residues. Germline lookup yields CDR1 MNHNY and CDR2 SVGAGI (reference sequence). V shed 0 bases, J shed 7 bases, and the junction held 4 bases outside the gene matches.

V and J are TRBV5-1 and TRBJ2-3, with TRBD2 matching over 9 bases. J was trimmed by 6 bases and V by 0 bases; bases with no gene match: 14. This CDR3 is built from 18 residues. Germline values: CDR1 SGHRS, CDR2 YFSETQ. The CDR3 DNA reads as TGCGCCAGCAGCTTGGGGCGGATAGCGGGAGACTATTTGGATACGCAGTATTTT. Translating it yields CASSLGRIAGDYLDTQYF.

The chain couples TRBV12-3 or TRBV12-4 to TRBJ1-2; perhaps TRBD1 as D (6 bases). CDR3 length equals 13 residues. V was pared by 6 bases and J by 5 bases, with 13 bases between. Written as DNA, the CDR3 is TGTGCCAGCAGAGGACAGAGGAGGTATGGCTACACCTTC. Amino acids: CASRGQRRYGYTF.